This T cell receptor (beta chain) was sequenced for a study of control samples from healthy donors and cancer patients. Assay: immunoSEQ multiplex PCR; the TCRdb copy retains only in-frame clones and omits some. The repertoire holds 150,000 to 160,000 clones, with around 95% as singletons. This CDR3 comprises 17 residues. CDR1 and CDR2 from the germline V gene are MGHRA and YSYEKL. The V end lost 0 bases, the J end lost 0 bases, and 13 bases lay between the germline ends. The rearrangement links TRBV4-1 to TRBJ2-3, with D uncertain. The clonotype originates from a man in his forties or fifties in good health. Specimen: blood. CDR3: CASSQEWAGPSTDTQYF. The CDR3 DNA reads as TGCGCCAGCAGCCAAGAGTGGGCAGGCCCTAGCACAGATACGCAGTATTTT.